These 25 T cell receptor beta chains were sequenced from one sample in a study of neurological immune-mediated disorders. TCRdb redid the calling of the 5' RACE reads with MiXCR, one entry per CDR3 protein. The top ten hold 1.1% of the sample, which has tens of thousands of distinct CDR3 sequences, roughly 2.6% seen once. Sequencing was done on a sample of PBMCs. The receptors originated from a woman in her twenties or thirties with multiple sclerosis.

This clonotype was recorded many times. CDR3 bases: TGTGCCAGCAGCTTAGTGGGCCGGGAGAATTTAAAGCAGTATTTT. Protein sequence: CASSLVGRENLKQYF. The chain has TRBV7-6 and TRBJ2-3; the D gene is possibly TRBD2 (6 bases). Germline CDR1 is SGHVS and CDR2 is FNYEAQ. Trimming pared 1 base from V and 11 bases from J, leaving 19 bases between. CDR3 length equals 15 residues.

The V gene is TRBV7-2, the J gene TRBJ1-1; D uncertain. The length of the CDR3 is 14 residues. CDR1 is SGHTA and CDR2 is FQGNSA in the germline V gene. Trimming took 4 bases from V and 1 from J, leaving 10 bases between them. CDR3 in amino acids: CASSSLSKNTEAFF. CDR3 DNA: TGTGCCAGCAGCTCACTCAGCAAGAACACTGAAGCTTTCTTT.

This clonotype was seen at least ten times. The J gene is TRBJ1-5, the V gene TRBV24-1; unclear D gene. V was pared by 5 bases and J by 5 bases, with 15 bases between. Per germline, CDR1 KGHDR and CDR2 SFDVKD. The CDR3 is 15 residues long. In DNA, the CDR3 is TGTGCCACCAGTGGAGGCAGTGGTGATGATCAGCCCCAGCATTTT. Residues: CATSGGSGDDQPQHF.

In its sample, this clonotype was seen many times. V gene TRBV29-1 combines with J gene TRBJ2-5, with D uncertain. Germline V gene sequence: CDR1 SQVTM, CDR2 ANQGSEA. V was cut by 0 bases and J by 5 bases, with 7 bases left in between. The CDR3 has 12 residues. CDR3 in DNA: TGCAGCGTTGAAGATGTGTCCGAGACCCAGTACTTC. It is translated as CSVEDVSETQYF.

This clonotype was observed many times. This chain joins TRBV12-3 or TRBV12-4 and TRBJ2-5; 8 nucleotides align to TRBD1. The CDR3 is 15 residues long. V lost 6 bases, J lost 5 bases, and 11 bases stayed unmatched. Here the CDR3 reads CASSLSPRGRETQYF. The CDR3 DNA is TGTGCCAGCAGCCTTAGTCCCAGGGGGCGGGAGACCCAGTACTTC.

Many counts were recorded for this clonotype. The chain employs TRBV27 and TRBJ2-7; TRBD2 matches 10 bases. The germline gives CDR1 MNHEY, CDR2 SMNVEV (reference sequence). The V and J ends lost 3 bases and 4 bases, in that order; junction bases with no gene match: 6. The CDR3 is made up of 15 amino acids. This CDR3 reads CASSLGGSGRYEQYF. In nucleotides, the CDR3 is TGTGCCAGCAGTTTGGGGGGTAGCGGGAGGTACGAGCAGTACTTC.

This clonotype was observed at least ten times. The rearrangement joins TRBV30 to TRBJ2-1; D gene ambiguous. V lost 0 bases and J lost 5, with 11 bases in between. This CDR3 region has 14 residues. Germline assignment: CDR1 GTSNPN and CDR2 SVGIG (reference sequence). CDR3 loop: CAWSVRYSNNEQFF. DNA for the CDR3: TGTGCCTGGAGTGTTAGGTACAGTAACAATGAGCAGTTCTTC.

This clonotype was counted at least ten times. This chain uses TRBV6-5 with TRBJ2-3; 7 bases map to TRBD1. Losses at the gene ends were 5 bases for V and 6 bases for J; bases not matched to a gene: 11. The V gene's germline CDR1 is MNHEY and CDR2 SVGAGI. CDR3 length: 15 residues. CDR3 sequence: CASSPGTAPGDTQYF. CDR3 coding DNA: TGTGCCAGCAGTCCCGGGACAGCTCCGGGGGATACGCAGTATTTT.

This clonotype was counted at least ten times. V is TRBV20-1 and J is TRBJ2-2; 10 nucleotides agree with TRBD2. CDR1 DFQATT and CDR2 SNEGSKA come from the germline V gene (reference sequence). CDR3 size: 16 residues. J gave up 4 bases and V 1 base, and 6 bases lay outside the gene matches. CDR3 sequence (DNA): TGCAGTGCTAGAGTGCCAGCGGGAGGGCCCACCGGGGAGCTGTTTTTT. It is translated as CSARVPAGGPTGELFF.

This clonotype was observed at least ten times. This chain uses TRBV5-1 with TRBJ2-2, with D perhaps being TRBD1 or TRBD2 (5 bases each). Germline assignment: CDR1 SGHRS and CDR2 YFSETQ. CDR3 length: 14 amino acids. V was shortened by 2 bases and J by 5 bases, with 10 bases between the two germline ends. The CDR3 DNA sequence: TGCGCCAGCAGCTTCATCGAGGGGACCGGGGAGCTGTTTTTT. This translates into CASSFIEGTGELFF.

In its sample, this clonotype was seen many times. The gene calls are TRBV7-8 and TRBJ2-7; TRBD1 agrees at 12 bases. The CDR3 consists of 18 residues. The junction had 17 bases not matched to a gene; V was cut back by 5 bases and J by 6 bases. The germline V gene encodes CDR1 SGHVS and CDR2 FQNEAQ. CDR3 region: CASSPGQPGQGAPSEQYF. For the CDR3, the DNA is TGTGCCAGCAGCCCCGGCCAACCGGGACAGGGGGCCCCTTCCGAGCAGTACTTC. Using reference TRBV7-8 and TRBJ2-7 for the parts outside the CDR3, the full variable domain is GAGVSQSPRYKVAKRGQDVALRCDPISGHVSLFWYQQALGQGPEFLTYFQNEAQLDKSGLPSDRFFAERPEGSVSTLKIQRTQQEDSAVYLCASSPGQPGQGAPSEQYFGPGTRLTVT.

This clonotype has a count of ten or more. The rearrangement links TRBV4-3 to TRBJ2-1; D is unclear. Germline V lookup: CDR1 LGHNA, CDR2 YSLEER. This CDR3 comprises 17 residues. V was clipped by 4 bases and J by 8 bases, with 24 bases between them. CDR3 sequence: CASSLSSAAKPVDEQFF. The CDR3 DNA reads TGCGCCAGCAGCCTGTCGTCCGCTGCAAAACCGGTAGATGAGCAGTTCTTC.

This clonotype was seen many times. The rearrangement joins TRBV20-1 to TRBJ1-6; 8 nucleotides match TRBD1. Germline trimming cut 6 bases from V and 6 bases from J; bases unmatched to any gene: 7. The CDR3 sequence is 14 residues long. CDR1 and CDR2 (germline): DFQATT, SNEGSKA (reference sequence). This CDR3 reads CSAFRTGFNSPLHF. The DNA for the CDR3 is TGCAGTGCCTTCCGGACAGGGTTTAATTCACCCCTCCACTTT.

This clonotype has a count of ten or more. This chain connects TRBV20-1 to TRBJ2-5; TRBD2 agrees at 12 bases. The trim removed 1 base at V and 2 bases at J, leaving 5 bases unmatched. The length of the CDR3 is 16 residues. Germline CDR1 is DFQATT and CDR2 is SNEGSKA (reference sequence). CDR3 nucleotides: TGCAGTGCTAGAGGGCTAGCGGGAGGGAAACAAGAGACCCAGTACTTC. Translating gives CSARGLAGGKQETQYF.

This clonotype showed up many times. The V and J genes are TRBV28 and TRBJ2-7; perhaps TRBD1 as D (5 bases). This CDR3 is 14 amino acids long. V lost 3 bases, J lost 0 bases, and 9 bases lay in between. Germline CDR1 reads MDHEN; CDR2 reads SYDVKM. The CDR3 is CASSLDMSSYEQYF. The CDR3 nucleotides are TGTGCCAGCAGTTTGGACATGAGCTCCTACGAGCAGTACTTC.

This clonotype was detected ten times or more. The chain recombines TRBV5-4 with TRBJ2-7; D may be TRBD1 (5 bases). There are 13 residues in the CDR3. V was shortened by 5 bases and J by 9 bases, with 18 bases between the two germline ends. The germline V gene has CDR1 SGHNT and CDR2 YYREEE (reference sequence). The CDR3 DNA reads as TGTGCCAGCAGTTTACCAGGGAATCTTGGGCAGTACTTC. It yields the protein CASSLPGNLGQYF.

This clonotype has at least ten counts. The CDR3: CASSLMYITAKTYNEQFF. CDR3 nucleotides: TGTGCCAGCAGCTTGATGTATATTACAGCGAAAACCTACAATGAGCAGTTCTTC. This sequence joins TRBV5-5 and TRBJ2-1; D uncertain. CDR3 size: 18 residues. The germline gives CDR1 SGHKS, CDR2 YYEKEE (reference sequence). Trimming took off 1 base at V and 2 bases at J, with 19 bases between the two ends.

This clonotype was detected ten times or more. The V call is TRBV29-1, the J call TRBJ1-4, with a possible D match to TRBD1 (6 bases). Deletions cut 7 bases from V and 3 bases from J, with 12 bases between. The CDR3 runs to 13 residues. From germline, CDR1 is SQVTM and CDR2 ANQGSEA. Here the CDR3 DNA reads TGCAGCGCGCGACAGGCGGCTAATGAAAAACTGTTTTTT. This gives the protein CSARQAANEKLFF. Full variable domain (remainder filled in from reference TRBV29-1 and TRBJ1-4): SAVISQKPSRDICQRGTSLTIQCQVDSQVTMMFWYRQQPGQSLTLIATANQGSEATYESGFVIDKFPISRPNLTFSTLTVSNMSPEDSSIYLCSARQAANEKLFFGSGTQLSVL.

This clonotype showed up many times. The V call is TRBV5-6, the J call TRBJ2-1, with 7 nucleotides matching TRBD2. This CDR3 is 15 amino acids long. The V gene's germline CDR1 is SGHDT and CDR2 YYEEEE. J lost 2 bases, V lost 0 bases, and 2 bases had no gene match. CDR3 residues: CASSLGSGAYNEQFF. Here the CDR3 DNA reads TGTGCCAGCAGCTTGGGAAGCGGGGCCTACAATGAGCAGTTCTTC.

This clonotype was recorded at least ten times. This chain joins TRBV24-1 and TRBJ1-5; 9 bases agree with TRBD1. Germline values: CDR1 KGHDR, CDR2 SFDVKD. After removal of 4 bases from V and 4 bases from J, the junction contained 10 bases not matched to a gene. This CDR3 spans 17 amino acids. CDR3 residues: CATSDFRTGVCNQPQHF. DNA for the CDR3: TGTGCCACCAGTGACTTTCGGACAGGGGTTTGTAATCAGCCCCAGCATTTT.

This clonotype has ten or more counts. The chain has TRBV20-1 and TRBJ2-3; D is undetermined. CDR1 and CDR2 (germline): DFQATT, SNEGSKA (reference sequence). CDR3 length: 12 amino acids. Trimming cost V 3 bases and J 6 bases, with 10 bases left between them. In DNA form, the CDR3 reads TGCAGTGCTAGGTCGTTAGTTGATACGCAGTATTTT. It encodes CSARSLVDTQYF.

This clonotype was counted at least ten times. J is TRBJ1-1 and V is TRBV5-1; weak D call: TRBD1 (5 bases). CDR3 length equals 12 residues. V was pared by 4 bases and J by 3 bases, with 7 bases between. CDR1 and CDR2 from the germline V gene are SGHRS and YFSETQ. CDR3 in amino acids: CASSRGHTEAFF. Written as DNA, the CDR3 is TGCGCCAGCAGCAGGGGCCACACTGAAGCTTTCTTT. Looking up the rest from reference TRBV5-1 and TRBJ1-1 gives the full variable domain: KAGVTQTPRYLIKTRGQQVTLSCSPISGHRSVSWYQQTPGQGLQFLFEYFSETQRNKGNFPGRFSGRQFSNSRSEMNVSTLELGDSALYLCASSRGHTEAFFGQGTRLTVV.

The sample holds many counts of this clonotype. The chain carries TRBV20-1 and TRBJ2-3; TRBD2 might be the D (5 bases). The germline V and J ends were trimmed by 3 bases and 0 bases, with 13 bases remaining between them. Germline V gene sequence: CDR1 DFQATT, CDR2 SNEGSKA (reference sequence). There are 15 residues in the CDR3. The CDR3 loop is CSASTPSFSTDTQYF. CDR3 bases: TGCAGTGCTAGTACCCCTAGCTTTAGCACAGATACGCAGTATTTT.

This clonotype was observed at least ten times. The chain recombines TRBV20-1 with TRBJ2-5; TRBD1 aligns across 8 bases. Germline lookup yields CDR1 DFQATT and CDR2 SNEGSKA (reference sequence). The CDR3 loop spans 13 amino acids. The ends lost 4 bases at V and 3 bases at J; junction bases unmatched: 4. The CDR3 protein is CSAITGGKETQYF. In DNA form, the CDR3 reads TGCAGTGCTATAACAGGGGGAAAAGAGACCCAGTACTTC.

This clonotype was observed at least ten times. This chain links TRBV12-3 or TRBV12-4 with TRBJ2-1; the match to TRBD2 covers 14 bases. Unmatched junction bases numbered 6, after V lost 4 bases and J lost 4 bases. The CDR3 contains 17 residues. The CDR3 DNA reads TGTGCCAGCAGTTCGCGACTAGCGGGAGGGCCTTACAATGAGCAGTTCTTC. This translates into CASSSRLAGGPYNEQFF.